What follows are 30 T cell receptor beta chains derived from one specimen sequenced in a study of T cell responses to AZD1222 COVID-19 vaccine. Profiling relied on immunoSEQ multiplex PCR, and the TCRdb table lists in-frame clones only, not all of them. The sample yields about 140,000 clones, about nine tenths seen once. Here the sequenced sample was peripheral blood, taken on day 0 of AZD1222 vaccination. The source is an adult in good health.

The chain couples TRBV2 to TRBJ2-1; D call uncertain. Trimming pared 6 bases from V and 9 bases from J, leaving 9 bases between. The CDR3 covers 11 residues. Germline V gene data show CDR1 as SNHLY and CDR2 as FYNNEI. CDR3 loop: CASRLVGEQFF. The CDR3 DNA is TGTGCCAGCAGGCTTGTAGGTGAGCAGTTCTTC. The complete variable domain, with remaining parts taken from reference TRBV2 and TRBJ2-1, reads EPEVTQTPSHQVTQMGQEVILRCVPISNHLYFYWYRQILGQKVEFLVSFYNNEISEKSEIFDDQFSVERPDGSNFTLKIRSTKLEDSAMYFCASRLVGEQFFGPGTRLTVL.

V usage is TRBV25-1 and J usage is TRBJ2-3; 14 positions match TRBD2. The CDR3 is 17 amino acids. CDR1 is MGHDK and CDR2 is SYGVNS in the germline V gene. With V trimmed by 1 base and J by 5 bases, 5 bases remained unmatched. This CDR3 reads CASSEFGLAGGIDTQYF. The CDR3 DNA sequence: TGTGCCAGCAGTGAATTCGGACTAGCGGGAGGAATAGATACGCAGTATTTT.

The chain couples TRBV4-1 to TRBJ2-1; 7 bases are shared with TRBD2. CDR1 MGHRA and CDR2 YSYEKL come from the germline V gene. The trim removed 4 bases at V and 0 bases at J, leaving 6 bases unmatched. The CDR3 loop spans 16 amino acids. This CDR3 is CASSPIGRTSYNEQFF. CDR3 DNA: TGCGCCAGCAGCCCGATCGGGAGGACCTCCTACAATGAGCAGTTCTTC.

This chain connects TRBV6-1 to TRBJ1-6, with 8 positions matching TRBD1. The germline CDR1 and CDR2 sequences are MNHNS and SASEGT. The CDR3 length is 17 residues. J lost 0 bases, V lost 3 bases, and 4 bases had no gene match. The CDR3 reads CASSEGQESSYNSPLHF. The CDR3 nucleotides are TGTGCCAGCAGTGAGGGACAGGAGTCCTCCTATAATTCACCCCTCCACTTT.

The chain carries TRBV7-3 and TRBJ2-6; D possibly matches TRBD1 or TRBD2 (5 bases each). This CDR3 contains 17 residues. Germline CDR1 is SGHTA and CDR2 is FQGTGA. The V and J ends lost 1 base and 2 bases respectively, with 12 bases between them. CDR3 in DNA: TGTGCCAGCAGCTTAATAGGGACCCATCCTGGGGCCAACGTCCTGACTTTC. Its protein is CASSLIGTHPGANVLTF.

V usage is TRBV4-1 and J usage is TRBJ1-4, with TRBD1 matching over 8 bases. Looked up from germline, CDR1 is MGHRA and CDR2 is YSYEKL. The CDR3 is made up of 15 amino acids. V was pared by 3 bases and J by 5 bases, with 5 bases of the junction left unmatched. CDR3 residues: CASSHWTGPNEKLFF. In DNA form, the CDR3 reads TGCGCCAGCAGCCACTGGACAGGGCCGAATGAAAAACTGTTTTTT.

This clone is a singleton in its sample. The chain carries TRBV7-9 and TRBJ2-1; 8 bases fit TRBD1. From germline, CDR1 is SEHNR and CDR2 FQNEAQ (reference sequence). CDR3 length: 16 amino acids. Trimming took 1 base from V and 3 from J; bases not matched to a gene: 5. CDR3 sequence: CASSLDGQGGYNEQFF. CDR3 coding DNA: TGTGCCAGCAGCTTAGACGGACAGGGAGGCTACAATGAGCAGTTCTTC.

The gene calls are TRBV9 and TRBJ2-7; 10 bases match TRBD1. This CDR3 has 14 amino acids. Looked up from germline, CDR1 is SGDLS and CDR2 is YYNGEE. The J segment lost 7 bases and the V segment lost 0 bases, leaving 4 bases of the junction unmatched. The CDR3 sequence is CASSVGQGANEQYF. The CDR3 DNA reads as TGTGCCAGCAGCGTAGGACAGGGGGCGAATGAGCAGTACTTC.

This rearrangement joins TRBV7-4 to TRBJ2-5; weak D call: TRBD1 (7 bases). Trimming stripped 3 bases from V and 2 bases from J, with 13 bases between. CDR3 size: 15 residues. The germline gives CDR1 SGHVT, CDR2 SQSDAQ. CDR3 loop: CASSLEGQMQETQYF. The CDR3 DNA sequence: TGTGCCAGCAGCTTGGAGGGACAGATGCAAGAGACCCAGTACTTC.

This sequence joins TRBV30 and TRBJ1-2; no clear D. Deletions cut 5 bases from V and 10 bases from J, with 11 bases between. This CDR3 contains 10 residues. The germline gives CDR1 GTSNPN, CDR2 SVGIG (reference sequence). The CDR3 here is CAWQWVNYTF. The CDR3, as DNA: TGTGCCTGGCAGTGGGTAAACTACACCTTC.

This clone was picked up one time. CDR3 DNA sequence: TGTGCCAGTAGTATGTCTGGGTCAAGCAATCAGCCCCAGCATTTT. As protein: CASSMSGSSNQPQHF. This chain joins TRBV19 and TRBJ1-5; D ambiguous. The CDR3 has 15 amino acids. CDR1 is LNHDA and CDR2 is SQIVND in the germline V gene (reference sequence). V shed 3 bases and J shed 1 base, with 10 bases lying between them.

A word on this clone: The same CDR3 arises from other DNA sequences in this sample as well. The rearrangement uses TRBV9 and TRBJ2-7, with TRBD1 matching 7 bases. Germline V gene lookup returns CDR1 SGDLS and CDR2 YYNGEE. The CDR3 runs to 13 residues. V gave up 3 bases and J gave up 2 bases; unmatched junction bases: 2. The CDR3 sequence: CASSGQGAYEQYF. CDR3 in DNA: TGTGCCAGCAGCGGGCAGGGGGCCTACGAGCAGTACTTC.

This chain's CDR3 is CASSSPMRGHEQYF. In nucleotides, the CDR3 is TGTGCCAGCAGTTCCCCCATGAGGGGCCACGAGCAGTACTTC. The rearrangement links TRBV27 to TRBJ2-7, with D possibly called TRBD1 or TRBD2 (5 bases each). Trimming pared 4 bases from V and 5 bases from J, leaving 15 bases between. Germline lookup yields CDR1 MNHEY and CDR2 SMNVEV (reference sequence). The CDR3 totals 14 residues.

The sample holds one count of this clone. CDR3 sequence (DNA): TGCGCCAGCAGCTTGACAGTTCAGAACACTGAAGCTTTCTTT. As protein: CASSLTVQNTEAFF. The rearrangement joins TRBV5-1 to TRBJ1-1; D remains ambiguous. Germline V lookup: CDR1 SGHRS, CDR2 YFSETQ. The V end lost 1 base, the J end lost 1 base, and 8 bases lay between the germline ends. The CDR3 runs to 14 residues.

This chain joins TRBV7-3 and TRBJ2-1; D is undetermined. Germline CDR1 is SGHTA and CDR2 is FQGTGA. The CDR3 contains 15 residues. The ends were cut back, 2 bases at V and 0 bases at J, with 8 bases in the middle. CDR3 amino acids: CASSLAGSSYNEQFF. DNA for the CDR3: TGTGCCAGCAGCTTAGCCGGAAGCTCCTACAATGAGCAGTTCTTC.

J is TRBJ1-2 and V is TRBV10-1; no clear D. The germline V gene encodes CDR1 WNHNN and CDR2 SYGVQD (reference sequence). The CDR3 is 13 amino acids. Trimming left V 2 bases short and J 6 bases short, with 10 bases between. CDR3 in DNA: TGCGCCAGCAGTGAGGACTTAAGGGATGGCTACACCTTC. Its translation: CASSEDLRDGYTF.

This chain uses TRBV18 with TRBJ1-1, with a possible D match to TRBD1 (6 bases). The CDR3 contains 13 residues. The V gene's germline CDR1 is KGHSH and CDR2 LQKENI. The ends were cut back, 5 bases at V and 8 bases at J, with 15 bases in the middle. The CDR3 region is CASSSGQREEAFF. CDR3 DNA: TGTGCCAGCTCATCTGGACAGCGAGAAGAAGCTTTCTTT.

CDR3 bases: TGTGCCAGCAGCCAAGATCAGGTCGGTAGCGAGCAGTACTTC. Amino acid sequence: CASSQDQVGSEQYF. This sequence joins TRBV4-2 and TRBJ2-7; D gene uncertain. The CDR3 runs to 14 residues. V gave up 0 bases and J gave up 6 bases, with 12 bases separating them. The V gene's germline CDR1 is LGHNA and CDR2 YNFKEQ.

The rearrangement links TRBV4-2 to TRBJ1-1; D remains ambiguous. The CDR3 covers 14 residues. From germline, CDR1 is LGHNA and CDR2 YNFKEQ. Trimming shortened V by 0 bases and J by 4 bases, and 9 bases separated the two germline ends. The CDR3 DNA follows: TGTGCCAGCAGCCAAGATCTGTGGATCACTGAAGCTTTCTTT. It specifies CASSQDLWITEAFF.

This clone has only a few counts. The chain recombines TRBV28 with TRBJ2-1, with 7 bases lining up with TRBD2. Germline CDR1 MDHEN, CDR2 SYDVKM. The CDR3 runs to 15 residues. The trim removed 6 bases at V and 0 bases at J, leaving 5 bases unmatched. CDR3 sequence (DNA): TGTGCCAGCAGCTCCGGCGGGAGCTCCTACAATGAGCAGTTCTTC. Its translation is CASSSGGSSYNEQFF.

This clone was seen only a few times. The chain uses TRBV19 and TRBJ1-1; D perhaps matches TRBD1 (6 bases). Germline CDR1 reads LNHDA; CDR2 reads SQIVND (reference sequence). The CDR3 is made up of 15 amino acids. The V end lost 1 base, the J end lost 0 bases, and 9 bases lay between the germline ends. As DNA, the CDR3 is TGTGCCAGTAGTATAGTTCCAGGGGTGAACACTGAAGCTTTCTTT. It translates to CASSIVPGVNTEAFF.

The V call is TRBV5-6, the J call TRBJ1-3; D remains unclear. Germline V CDR1 and CDR2: SGHDT, YYEEEE. V was trimmed by 0 bases and J by 0 bases, leaving 7 bases between them. This CDR3 contains 15 residues. The CDR3: CASSLAAYSGNTIYF. CDR3 nucleotides: TGTGCCAGCAGCTTGGCCGCCTACTCTGGAAACACCATATATTTT.

The rearrangement links TRBV6-5 to TRBJ1-5; possible D gene TRBD1, 5 bases. Germline loops: CDR1 MNHEY, CDR2 SVGAGI. This CDR3 is built from 13 residues. V gave up 0 bases and J gave up 7 bases, with 7 bases separating them. In DNA, the CDR3 is TGTGCCAGCAGTTACTCCCCAGGGCAGCCCCAGCATTTT. The encoded protein is CASSYSPGQPQHF.

The chain recombines TRBV27 with TRBJ1-1, with a tentative D call TRBD1 (5 bases). With 4 bases removed from V and 3 bases from J, the gap between germline ends came to 15 bases. The CDR3 is 15 residues long. CDR1 MNHEY and CDR2 SMNVEV come from the germline V gene (reference sequence). The CDR3 loop is CASSSPGRWYTEAFF. The DNA for the CDR3 is TGTGCCAGCAGTTCTCCGGGACGGTGGTACACTGAAGCTTTCTTT.

The rearrangement joins TRBV19 to TRBJ2-4; TRBD1 agrees at 9 bases. Losses at the gene ends were 6 bases for V and 9 bases for J; bases not matched to a gene: 9. This CDR3 spans 14 amino acids. The V gene's germline CDR1 is LNHDA and CDR2 SQIVND (reference sequence). CDR3: CASRVTGGTGIQYF. The DNA for the CDR3 is TGTGCCAGTAGAGTGACAGGGGGGACCGGCATTCAGTACTTC.

The chain is built from TRBV27 and TRBJ2-7, with 12 bases that match TRBD2. Looked up from germline, CDR1 is MNHEY and CDR2 is SMNVEV (reference sequence). Trimming cost V 5 bases and J 5 bases; bases outside gene matches: 7. The CDR3 spans 15 residues. The CDR3 DNA reads as TGTGCCAGCAGTATATTAGGGACTAGCGGGCACGAGCAGTACTTC. It codes for CASSILGTSGHEQYF.

This chain uses TRBV5-5 with TRBJ1-1, with unresolved D. The CDR3 contains 15 residues. Per the germline V gene, CDR1 is SGHKS and CDR2 is YYEKEE (reference sequence). V gave up 3 bases and J gave up 7 bases, with 19 bases separating them. The CDR3 reads CASSSRRDSKFEAFF. The CDR3 nucleotides read TGTGCCAGCAGCTCCCGGAGGGATAGTAAGTTTGAAGCTTTCTTT.

The chain recombines TRBV6-5 with TRBJ2-5, with D unresolved. This CDR3 contains 16 residues. V was pared by 0 bases and J by 2 bases, with 13 bases between. Germline V gene lookup returns CDR1 MNHEY and CDR2 SVGAGI. The CDR3 here is CASSYSGSPGQETQYF. DNA for the CDR3: TGTGCCAGCAGTTACTCGGGCAGCCCAGGACAAGAGACCCAGTACTTC.

This chain connects TRBV9 to TRBJ2-3, with no clear D. The length of the CDR3 is 15 residues. V was shortened by 1 base and J by 8 bases, with 17 bases between the two germline ends. Germline loops: CDR1 SGDLS, CDR2 YYNGEE. The CDR3 DNA reads as TGTGCCAGCAGCGTAAGCCCCCAGCCCCCGGGTACGCAGTATTTT. Protein product: CASSVSPQPPGTQYF.

This chain links TRBV11-3 with TRBJ1-6, with no clear D. The V end was cut by 1 base, the J end by 7 bases, with 5 bases between. The V gene's germline CDR1 is SGHNT and CDR2 YENEEA. This CDR3 has 13 residues. DNA of the CDR3: TGTGCCAGCAGCTTAGGGCCGAATTCACCCCTCCACTTT. Amino acid sequence: CASSLGPNSPLHF.